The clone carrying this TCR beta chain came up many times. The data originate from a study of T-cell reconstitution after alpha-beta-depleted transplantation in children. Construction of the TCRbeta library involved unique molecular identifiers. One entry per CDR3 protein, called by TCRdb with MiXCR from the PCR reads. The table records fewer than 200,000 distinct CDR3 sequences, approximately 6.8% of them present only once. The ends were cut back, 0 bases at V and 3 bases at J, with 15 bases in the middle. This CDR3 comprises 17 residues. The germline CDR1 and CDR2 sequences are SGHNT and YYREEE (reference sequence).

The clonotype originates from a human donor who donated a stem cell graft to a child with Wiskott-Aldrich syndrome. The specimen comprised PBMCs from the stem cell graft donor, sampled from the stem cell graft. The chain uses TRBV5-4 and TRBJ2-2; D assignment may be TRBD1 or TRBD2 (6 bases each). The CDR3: CASSLDTGALYTGELFF. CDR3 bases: TGTGCCAGCAGCTTGGATACGGGGGCGCTGTACACCGGGGAGCTGTTTTTT. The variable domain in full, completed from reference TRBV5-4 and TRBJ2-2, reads ETGVTQSPTHLIKTRGQQVTLRCSSQSGHNTVSWYQQALGQGPQFIFQYYREEENGRGNFPPRFSGLQFPNYSSELNVNALELDDSALYLCASSLDTGALYTGELFFGEGSRLTVL.